Presented here are 14 T cell receptor beta chains from one specimen sequenced in a study of CD8 T cells in Susac syndrome. Random hexamers served to reverse transcribe about 0.45 to 1 ug RNA. TCRdb redid the calling of the immunoSEQ multiplex PCR reads with MiXCR, one entry per CDR3 protein. The sample lists approximately 19,000 distinct CDR3 sequences, around 95% occurring once. The sample was CD8+ T cells from PBMCs. The receptors were gathered from a human donor in good health.

The V gene is TRBV4-2, the J gene TRBJ1-4; D possibly corresponds to TRBD1 (6 bases). This CDR3 has 16 residues. Germline-derived CDR1 and CDR2 are LGHNA and YNFKEQ. Trimming shortened V by 1 base and J by 3 bases, and 12 bases separated the two germline ends. The CDR3 sequence is CASSQAVQGPNEKLFF. The DNA for the CDR3 is TGTGCCAGCAGCCAAGCAGTACAGGGTCCTAATGAAAAACTGTTTTTT.

J is TRBJ2-7 and V is TRBV13; 11 bases map to TRBD2. The CDR3 runs to 22 residues. Germline values: CDR1 PRHDT, CDR2 FYEKMQ (reference sequence). Trimming cost V 5 bases and J 5 bases; bases outside gene matches: 29. CDR3 residues: CASSLRLAGFSPLTPGSHEQYF. CDR3 bases: TGTGCCAGCAGCCTCCGACTAGCGGGGTTTTCGCCCCTGACCCCAGGCAGTCACGAGCAGTACTTC.

J is TRBJ1-2 and V is TRBV28; D is ambiguous. Trimming cost V 2 bases and J 7 bases, with 17 bases left between them. The CDR3 is 15 residues long. CDR1 is MDHEN and CDR2 is SYDVKM in the germline V gene. CDR3 DNA: TGTGCCAGCAGTTTAAGGGCTCTGGGCCAGCTTGGCTACACCTTC. Translated, it gives CASSLRALGQLGYTF.

This chain connects TRBV5-1 to TRBJ2-1; D perhaps matches TRBD2 (5 bases). The CDR3 covers 14 residues. V was clipped by 7 bases and J by 0 bases, with 11 bases between them. Per the germline V gene, CDR1 is SGHRS and CDR2 is YFSETQ. The CDR3 sequence: CASGWRSSYNEQFF. CDR3 nucleotide sequence: TGCGCCAGCGGGTGGAGGAGCTCCTACAATGAGCAGTTCTTC. The whole variable domain, filled in from reference TRBV5-1 and TRBJ2-1, reads KAGVTQTPRYLIKTRGQQVTLSCSPISGHRSVSWYQQTPGQGLQFLFEYFSETQRNKGNFPGRFSGRQFSNSRSEMNVSTLELGDSALYLCASGWRSSYNEQFFGPGTRLTVL.

This clonotype has more than one count but fewer than ten. This rearrangement joins TRBV7-9 to TRBJ1-5; no clear D. V was clipped by 2 bases and J by 3 bases, with 14 bases between them. CDR3 size: 16 residues. CDR1 is SEHNR, CDR2 FQNEAQ, per germline (reference sequence). The CDR3 region is CASSLQGSGSNQPQHF. The CDR3 DNA is TGTGCCAGCAGCTTACAAGGTTCGGGTTCCAATCAGCCCCAGCATTTT.

The chain couples TRBV2 to TRBJ2-7; a weak D match, TRBD2 (6 bases). V was trimmed by 6 bases and J by 1 base, leaving 10 bases between them. The CDR3 spans 13 residues. Looked up from germline, CDR1 is SNHLY and CDR2 is FYNNEI. Here the CDR3 DNA reads TGTGCCAGCAGGGGGACTGCTTCCTACGAGCAGTACTTC. It encodes CASRGTASYEQYF.

The rearrangement links TRBV30 to TRBJ2-5; perhaps TRBD1 as D (5 bases). The V gene's germline CDR1 is GTSNPN and CDR2 SVGIG (reference sequence). CDR3 length equals 13 residues. The germline V and J ends were trimmed by 0 bases and 4 bases, with 9 bases remaining between them. CDR3 sequence reads: CAWSVSQGETQYF. As DNA, the CDR3 is TGTGCCTGGAGTGTTTCGCAGGGAGAGACCCAGTACTTC.

The chain uses TRBV13 and TRBJ2-7; 8 bases are a match to TRBD1. This CDR3 is 15 amino acids long. Trimming at V came to 3 bases and at J to 4 bases, leaving 8 bases not matched to a gene. Per the germline V gene, CDR1 is PRHDT and CDR2 is FYEKMQ (reference sequence). CDR3 DNA sequence: TGTGCCAGCAGCTTCGGAGGGACAGGTGGTTACGAGCAGTACTTC. Amino acid sequence: CASSFGGTGGYEQYF. Using reference TRBV13 and TRBJ2-7 for the parts outside the CDR3, the full variable domain is AAGVIQSPRHLIKEKRETATLKCYPIPRHDTVYWYQQGPGQDPQFLISFYEKMQSDKGSIPDRFSAQQFSDYHSELNMSSLELGDSALYFCASSFGGTGGYEQYFGPGTRLTVT.

V gene TRBV5-1 combines with J gene TRBJ2-3; D perhaps matches TRBD2 (6 bases). CDR1 SGHRS and CDR2 YFSETQ come from the germline V gene. This CDR3 is built from 15 residues. V was cut by 2 bases and J by 6 bases, with 16 bases left in between. The chain's CDR3 is CASSFKSRELDTQYF. Written as DNA, the CDR3 is TGCGCCAGCAGCTTTAAAAGTCGGGAGTTGGATACGCAGTATTTT.

The gene calls are TRBV7-9 and TRBJ1-2, with 7 positions matching TRBD1. Germline loops: CDR1 SEHNR, CDR2 FQNEAQ (reference sequence). The CDR3 spans 15 residues. Trimming took 5 bases from V and 0 from J; bases not matched to a gene: 6. The CDR3 is CASSHRDSTNYGYTF. The CDR3 DNA sequence: TGTGCCAGCAGCCACAGGGACAGTACTAACTATGGCTACACCTTC.

The rearrangement uses TRBV27 and TRBJ1-3, with a tentative D call TRBD1 (5 bases). The germline V and J ends were trimmed by 6 bases and 0 bases, with 18 bases remaining between them. The CDR3 has 17 amino acids. Germline CDR1 is MNHEY and CDR2 is SMNVEV (reference sequence). CDR3 sequence reads: CASSPRFGDFSGNTIYF. The CDR3 bases are TGTGCCAGCAGCCCCCGGTTTGGGGACTTCTCTGGAAACACCATATATTTT.

The CDR3, as DNA: TGTGCCACATCAACTAGGCGGGGATTTGATGAGCAGTTCTTC. Its translation is CATSTRRGFDEQFF. The gene calls are TRBV2 and TRBJ2-1; D is possibly TRBD2 (6 bases). The V gene's germline CDR1 is SNHLY and CDR2 FYNNEI. V was pared by 10 bases and J by 8 bases, with 21 bases between. The CDR3 length is 14 residues. The full variable domain, completed using reference TRBV2 and TRBJ2-1, is EPEVTQTPSHQVTQMGQEVILRCVPISNHLYFYWYRQILGQKVEFLVSFYNNEISEKSEIFDDQFSVERPDGSNFTLKIRSTKLEDSAMYFCATSTRRGFDEQFFGPGTRLTVL.

This clonotype was counted a single time. The V gene is TRBV4-1, the J gene TRBJ2-3; D is undetermined. Trimming removed 0 bases at V and 3 bases at J, with 10 bases between. The CDR3 contains 15 residues. Germline V gene sequence: CDR1 MGHRA, CDR2 YSYEKL. The CDR3 loop is CASSQEVSVTDTQYF. The CDR3 region has the DNA TGCGCCAGCAGCCAAGAGGTGAGCGTAACAGATACGCAGTATTTT.

The chain employs TRBV11-2 and TRBJ2-7, with 7 bases identical to TRBD1. Germline CDR1 SGHAT, CDR2 FQNNGV. The CDR3 extends over 15 amino acids. The V and J ends lost 5 bases and 3 bases, in that order; junction bases with no gene match: 10. The CDR3 DNA follows: TGTGCCAGCAGCGAGAGCATGGGACAGTACTACGAGCAGTACTTC. It yields the protein CASSESMGQYYEQYF.